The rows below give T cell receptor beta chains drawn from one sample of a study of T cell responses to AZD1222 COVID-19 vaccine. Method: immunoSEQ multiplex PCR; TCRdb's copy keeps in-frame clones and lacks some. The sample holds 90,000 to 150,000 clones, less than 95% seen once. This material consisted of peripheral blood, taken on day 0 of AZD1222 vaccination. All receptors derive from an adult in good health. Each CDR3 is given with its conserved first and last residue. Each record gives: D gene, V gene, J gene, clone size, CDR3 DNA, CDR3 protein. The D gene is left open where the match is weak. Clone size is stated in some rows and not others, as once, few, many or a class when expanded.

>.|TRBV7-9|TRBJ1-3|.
TGTGCCAGCAGCTTGGGGGACGGAAACACCATATATTTT
CASSLGDGNTIYF
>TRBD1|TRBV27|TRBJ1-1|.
TGTGCCAGCAGTCTCAGGGGGCGCGGTGAAGCTTTCTTT
CASSLRGRGEAFF
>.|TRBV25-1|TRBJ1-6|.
TGTGCCAGCAGTTTAACAGGGCTTTCACCCCTCCACTTT
CASSLTGLSPLHF
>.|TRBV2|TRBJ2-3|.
TGTGCCAGCAGTGGCTATGGAGTCGGGTCCCTCCGCACAGATACGCAGTATTTT
CASSGYGVGSLRTDTQYF
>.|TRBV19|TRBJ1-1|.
TGTGCCAGTAGTATGTTACAAGGGGGTGGGAACACTGAAGCTTTCTTT
CASSMLQGGGNTEAFF
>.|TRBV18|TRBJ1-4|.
TGTGCCAGCTCACTTGGACAGCAAGCAACTAATGAAAAACTGTTTTTT
CASSLGQQATNEKLFF
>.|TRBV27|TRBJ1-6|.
TGTGCCAGCAGTTTGTTGTGGGGATCCAATTCACCCCTCCACTTT
CASSLLWGSNSPLHF
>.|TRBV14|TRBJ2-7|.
TGTGCCAGCAGCCTTCGGACCTACGAGCAGTACTTC
CASSLRTYEQYF
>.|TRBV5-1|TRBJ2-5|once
TGCGCCAGCAGCGCCGACCAAGCGCGGGCAGAGACCCAGTACTTC
CASSADQARAETQYF
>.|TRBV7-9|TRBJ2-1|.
TGTGCCAGCAGCTTAGTGGTGACAGCCTTCGGGTACAATGAGCAGTTCTTC
CASSLVVTAFGYNEQFF
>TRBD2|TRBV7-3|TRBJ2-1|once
TGTGCCAGCAGCTTAACAGGGACTAGCGGGAGGGATGAGCAGTTCTTC
CASSLTGTSGRDEQFF
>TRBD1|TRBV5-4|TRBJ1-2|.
TGTGCCAGCAGCTTGGCTCCGACAGGGGAAGGCTACACCTTC
CASSLAPTGEGYTF
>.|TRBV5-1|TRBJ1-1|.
TGCGCCAGCAGCTTGCTATCAACAGGGACGATGGGACTCTTAATGAACACTGAAGCTTTCTTT
CASSLLSTGTMGLLMNTEAFF
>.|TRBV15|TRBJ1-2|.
TGTGCCACCAGCAGGGACCTAGGGCAGGGCCGCTATGGCTACACCTTC
CATSRDLGQGRYGYTF
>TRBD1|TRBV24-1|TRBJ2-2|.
TGTGCCACCAGTGATTGGAGAGAGGGACAGCGACCCGGGGAGCTGTTTTTT
CATSDWREGQRPGELFF
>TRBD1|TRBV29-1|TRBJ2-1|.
TGCAGCGCAGAGACAGGGGCCTACAATGAGCAGTTCTTC
CSAETGAYNEQFF
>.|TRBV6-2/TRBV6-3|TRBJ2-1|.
TGTGCCAGCAGTTTTTCCTACAATGAGCAGTTCTTC
CASSFSYNEQFF
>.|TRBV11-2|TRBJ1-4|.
TGTGCCAGCAGTTCAAGCGGGGGAGGGGGAAAACTGTTTTTT
CASSSSGGGGKLFF
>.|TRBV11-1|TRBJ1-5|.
TGTGCCAGCAGCGGGACACCTAATCAGCCCCAGCATTTT
CASSGTPNQPQHF
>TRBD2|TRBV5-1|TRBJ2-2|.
TGCGCCAGCCGGAAGGGACTAGCAGAAACCGGGGAGCTGTTTTTT
CASRKGLAETGELFF
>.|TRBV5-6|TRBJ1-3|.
TGTGCCAGCAGCTTGACAGGGAGTAGAAACACCATATATTTT
CASSLTGSRNTIYF
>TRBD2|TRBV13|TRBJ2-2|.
TGTGCCAGCAGCGGGGCGCTAGCGGGAGAGAGCACCGGGGAGCTGTTTTTT
CASSGALAGESTGELFF
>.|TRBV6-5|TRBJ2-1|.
TGTGCCAGTCTATGGTGGGAGGGGGATGAGCAGTTCTTC
CASLWWEGDEQFF
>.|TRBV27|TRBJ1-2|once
TGTGCCAGCAGCCAAAACCGTTTGGCAGGCTATGGCTACACCTTC
CASSQNRLAGYGYTF
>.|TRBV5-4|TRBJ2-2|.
TGTGCCAGCTTCGATAGGAGGGCGAACACCGGGGAGCTGTTTTTT
CASFDRRANTGELFF
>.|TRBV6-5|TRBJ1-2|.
TGTGCCAGCAGTTCGAAAGAATGGGGCTACACCTTC
CASSSKEWGYTF
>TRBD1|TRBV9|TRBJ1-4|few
TGTGCCAGCAGCGACACAGGGGGCGGCGGAAAACTGTTTTTT
CASSDTGGGGKLFF
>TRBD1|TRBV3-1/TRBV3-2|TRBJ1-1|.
TGTGCCAGCAGCCCCCGGACAGGGGGGAACACTGAAGCTTTCTTT
CASSPRTGGNTEAFF
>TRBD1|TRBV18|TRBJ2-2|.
TGTGCCAGCTCACCCTACACCCGAGGGACAGCGAACACCGGGGAGCTGTTTTTT
CASSPYTRGTANTGELFF
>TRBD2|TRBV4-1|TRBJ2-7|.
TGCGCCAGCAGCCCCTTGAAGACTAGCGGGGCAAACGAGCAGTACTTC
CASSPLKTSGANEQYF
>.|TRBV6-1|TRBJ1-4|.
TGTGCCAGCAGTGAAGGTATTTGGGAAAAACTGTTTTTT
CASSEGIWEKLFF
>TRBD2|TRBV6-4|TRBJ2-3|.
TGTGCCAGCAGTGTAAGCGGGAGCCCAGATACGCAGTATTTT
CASSVSGSPDTQYF
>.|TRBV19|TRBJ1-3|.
TGTGCCAGTACCGAGCAACTTTGGACGGTCTCTGGAAACACCATATATTTT
CASTEQLWTVSGNTIYF
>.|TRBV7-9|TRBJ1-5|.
TGTGCCAGCAGCTATTGGGGGAGGGGAGGCAATCAGCCCCAGCATTTT
CASSYWGRGGNQPQHF
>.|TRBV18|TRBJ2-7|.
TGTGCCAGCTCACCGCAGTCCTACGAGCAGTACTTC
CASSPQSYEQYF
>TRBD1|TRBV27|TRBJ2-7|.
TGTGCCAGCGGCCAGGGGGCCCGGACCTACGAGCAGTACTTC
CASGQGARTYEQYF
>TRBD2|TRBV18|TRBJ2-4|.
TGTGCCAGCTCACCCAGGGAGGGTGAGCAAAACATTCAGTACTTC
CASSPREGEQNIQYF
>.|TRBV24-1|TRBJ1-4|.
TGTGCCACCAGTGATAGGTACTTTGAAAAACTGTTTTTT
CATSDRYFEKLFF
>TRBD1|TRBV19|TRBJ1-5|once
TGTGCCAGTAGTATTTTCGGAGGGGGCAGTAATCAGCCCCAGCATTTT
CASSIFGGGSNQPQHF
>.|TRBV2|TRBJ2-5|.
TGTGCCAGCAGTGAAGGGGCCCTAGGGGGAAGGGAGACCCAGTACTTC
CASSEGALGGRETQYF
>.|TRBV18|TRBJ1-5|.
TGTGCCAGCTCACCACAGGGGGACAATCAGCCCCAGCATTTT
CASSPQGDNQPQHF
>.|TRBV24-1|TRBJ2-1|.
TGTGCCACCAGTGATCCGTCCACAGTCCATGAGCAGTTCTTC
CATSDPSTVHEQFF
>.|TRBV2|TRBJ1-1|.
TGTGCCAGCAGCGTCAACGGGGGGGCGAACACTGAAGCTTTCTTT
CASSVNGGANTEAFF
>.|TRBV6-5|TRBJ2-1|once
TGTGCCAGCAGTTACGGCGGGACGAGCTCCTACAATGAGCAGTTCTTC
CASSYGGTSSYNEQFF
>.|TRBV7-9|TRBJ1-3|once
TGTGCCAGCAGCTCTAGGACCTTTGGGGGATACGGAAACACCATATATTTT
CASSSRTFGGYGNTIYF
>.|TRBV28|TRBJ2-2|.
TGTGCCAGCAGTTTTTATCTCGCCGGGGAGCTGTTTTTT
CASSFYLAGELFF
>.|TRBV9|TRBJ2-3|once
TGTGCCAGCAGCGCTAGAGGGGGATTCACAGATACGCAGTATTTT
CASSARGGFTDTQYF
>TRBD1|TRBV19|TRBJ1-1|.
TGTGCCAGTAGTATGGGACAGGCTGGCAACACTGAAGCTTTCTTT
CASSMGQAGNTEAFF